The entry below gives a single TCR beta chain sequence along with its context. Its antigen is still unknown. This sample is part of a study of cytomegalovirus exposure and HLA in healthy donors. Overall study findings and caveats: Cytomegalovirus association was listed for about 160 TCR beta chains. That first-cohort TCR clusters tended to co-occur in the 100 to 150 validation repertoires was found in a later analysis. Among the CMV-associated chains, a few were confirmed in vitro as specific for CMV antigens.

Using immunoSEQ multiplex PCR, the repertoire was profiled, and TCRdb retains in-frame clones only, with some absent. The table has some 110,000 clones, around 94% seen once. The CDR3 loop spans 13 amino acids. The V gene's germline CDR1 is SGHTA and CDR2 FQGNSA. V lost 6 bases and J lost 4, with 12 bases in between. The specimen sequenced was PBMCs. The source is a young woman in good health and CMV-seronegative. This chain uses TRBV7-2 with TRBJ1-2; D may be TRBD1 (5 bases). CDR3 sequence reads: CASSATAPYGYTF. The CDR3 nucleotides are TGTGCCAGCAGTGCGACAGCCCCCTATGGCTACACCTTC.